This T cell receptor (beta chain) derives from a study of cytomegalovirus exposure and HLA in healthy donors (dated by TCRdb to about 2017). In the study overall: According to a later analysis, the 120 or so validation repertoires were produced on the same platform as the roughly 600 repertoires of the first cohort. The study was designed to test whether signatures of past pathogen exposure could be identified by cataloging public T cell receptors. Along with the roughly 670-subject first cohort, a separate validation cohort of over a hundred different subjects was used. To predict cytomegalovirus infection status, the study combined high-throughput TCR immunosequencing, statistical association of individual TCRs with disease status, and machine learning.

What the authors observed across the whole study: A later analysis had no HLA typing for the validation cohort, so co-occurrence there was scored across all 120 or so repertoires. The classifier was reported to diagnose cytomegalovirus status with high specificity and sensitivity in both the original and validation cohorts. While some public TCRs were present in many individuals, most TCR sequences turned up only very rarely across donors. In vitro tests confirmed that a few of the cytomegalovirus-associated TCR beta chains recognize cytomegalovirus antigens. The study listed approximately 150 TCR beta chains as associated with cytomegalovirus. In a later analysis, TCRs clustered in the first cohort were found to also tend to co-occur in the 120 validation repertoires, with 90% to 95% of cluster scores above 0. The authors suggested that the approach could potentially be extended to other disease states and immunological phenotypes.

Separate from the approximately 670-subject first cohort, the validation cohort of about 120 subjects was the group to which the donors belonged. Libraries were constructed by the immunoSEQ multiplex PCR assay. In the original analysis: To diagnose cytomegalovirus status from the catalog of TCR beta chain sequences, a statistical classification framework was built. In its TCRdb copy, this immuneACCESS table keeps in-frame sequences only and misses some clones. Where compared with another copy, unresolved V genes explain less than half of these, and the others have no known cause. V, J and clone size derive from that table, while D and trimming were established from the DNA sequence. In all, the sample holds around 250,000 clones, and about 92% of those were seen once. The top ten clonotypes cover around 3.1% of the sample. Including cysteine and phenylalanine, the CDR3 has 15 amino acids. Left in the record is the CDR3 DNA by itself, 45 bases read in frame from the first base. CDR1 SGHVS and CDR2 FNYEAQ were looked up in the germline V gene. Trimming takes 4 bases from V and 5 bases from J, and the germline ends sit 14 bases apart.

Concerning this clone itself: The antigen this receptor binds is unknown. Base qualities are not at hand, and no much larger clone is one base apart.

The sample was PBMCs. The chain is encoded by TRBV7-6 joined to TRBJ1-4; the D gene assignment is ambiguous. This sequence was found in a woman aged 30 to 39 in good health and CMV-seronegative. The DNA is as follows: TGTGCCAGCAGCTCCGCGCGTCAAGGGAATGAAAAACTGTTTTTT. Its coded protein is CASSSARQGNEKLFF.